This T cell receptor beta chain was documented in a study of radiation and T cells in renal cell carcinoma. Sequenced by immunoSEQ multiplex PCR; TCRdb stores in-frame clones only, minus some. The table lists about 91,000 clones, 70% to 85% of them singletons. Time point meaning: baseline pretreatment blood. Treatment here: 15 Gy SBRT to primary tumor, nephrectomy 4 weeks later. The patient's renal cell carcinoma had clear cell pathology. With respect to this clone: Its antigen is not identified.

Study-level points and caveats: Top tumor clonotypes rose in blood 2 weeks post-radiation, then contracted. Pretreatment tumor biopsies were lacking, so baseline clonotypes are unknown.

The germline CDR1 and CDR2 sequences are LNHDA and SQIVND (reference sequence). With 7 bases removed from V and 2 bases from J, the gap between germline ends came to 11 bases. This CDR3 has 14 residues. The sample was blood, taken from a patient whose treatment included radiotherapy and nephrectomy. The rearrangement links TRBV19 to TRBJ1-4; a possible D gene is TRBD1 (6 bases). The sequence derives from a man aged 60-69 years with renal cell carcinoma. As DNA, the CDR3 is TGTGCCAGTACCCCGACAGGCACTAATGAAAAACTGTTTTTT. It is translated as CASTPTGTNEKLFF.